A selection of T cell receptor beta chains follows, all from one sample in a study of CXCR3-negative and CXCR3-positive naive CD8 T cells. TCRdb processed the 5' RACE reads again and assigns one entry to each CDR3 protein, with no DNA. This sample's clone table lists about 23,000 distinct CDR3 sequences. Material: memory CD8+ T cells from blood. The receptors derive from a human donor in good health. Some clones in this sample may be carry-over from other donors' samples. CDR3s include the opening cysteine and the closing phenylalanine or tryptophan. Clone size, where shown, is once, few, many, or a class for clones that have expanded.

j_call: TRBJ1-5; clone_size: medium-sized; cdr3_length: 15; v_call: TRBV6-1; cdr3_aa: CASSGDRGSNQPQHF
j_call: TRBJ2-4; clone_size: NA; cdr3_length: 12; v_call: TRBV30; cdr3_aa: CAWSQTGCIQYF
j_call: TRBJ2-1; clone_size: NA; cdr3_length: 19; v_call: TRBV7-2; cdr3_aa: CASTLRAGSIDWAGNEQFF
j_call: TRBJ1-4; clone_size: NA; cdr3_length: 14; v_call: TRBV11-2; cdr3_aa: CASSLGGLGEKLFF
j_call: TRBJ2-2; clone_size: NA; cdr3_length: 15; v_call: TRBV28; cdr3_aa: CASSPRQPNTGELFF
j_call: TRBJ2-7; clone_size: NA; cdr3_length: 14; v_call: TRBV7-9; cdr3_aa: CASSSSQGIHEQYF
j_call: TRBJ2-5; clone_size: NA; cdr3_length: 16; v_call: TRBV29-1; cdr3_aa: CSVEGSWGVQGETQYF
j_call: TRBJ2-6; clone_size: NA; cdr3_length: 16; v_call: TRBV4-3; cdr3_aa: CASSQTQGTGANVLTF
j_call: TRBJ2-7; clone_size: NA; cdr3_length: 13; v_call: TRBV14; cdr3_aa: CASSQGSSYEQYF
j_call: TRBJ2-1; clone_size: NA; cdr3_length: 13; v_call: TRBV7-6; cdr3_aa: CASAERGHNEQFF
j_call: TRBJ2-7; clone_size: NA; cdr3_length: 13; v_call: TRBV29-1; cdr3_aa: CSVAKDRVYEQYF
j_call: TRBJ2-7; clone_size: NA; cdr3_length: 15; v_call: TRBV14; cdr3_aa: CASSQDAGFLGEQYF
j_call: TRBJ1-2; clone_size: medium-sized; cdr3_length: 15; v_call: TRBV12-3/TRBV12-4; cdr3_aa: CASSPPSSANYGYTF
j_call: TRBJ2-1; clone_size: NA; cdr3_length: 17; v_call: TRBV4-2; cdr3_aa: CASSQDGGTSGSDEQFF
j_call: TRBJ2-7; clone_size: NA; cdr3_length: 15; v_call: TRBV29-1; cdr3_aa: CSVEGVRQGAYEQYF
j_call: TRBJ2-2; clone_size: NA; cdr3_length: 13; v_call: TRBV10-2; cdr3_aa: CASSRGSTGELFF
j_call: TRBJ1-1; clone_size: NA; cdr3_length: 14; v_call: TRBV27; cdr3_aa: CASSTDRMNTEAFF
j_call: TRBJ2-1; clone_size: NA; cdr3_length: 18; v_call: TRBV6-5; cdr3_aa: CASSRPSRRVYSYNEQFF
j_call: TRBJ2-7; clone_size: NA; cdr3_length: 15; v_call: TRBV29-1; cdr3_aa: CSVVTGVLSSYEQYF
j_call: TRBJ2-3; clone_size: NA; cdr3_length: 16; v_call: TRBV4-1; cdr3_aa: CASSQEGGGLTDTQYF
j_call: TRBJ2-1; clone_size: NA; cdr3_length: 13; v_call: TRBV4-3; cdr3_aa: CASRPSSYNEQFF
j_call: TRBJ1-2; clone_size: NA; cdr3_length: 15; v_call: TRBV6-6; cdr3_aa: CASSSTGTGGDGYTF
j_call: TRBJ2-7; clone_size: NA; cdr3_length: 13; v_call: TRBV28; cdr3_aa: CASSFAEAYEQYF
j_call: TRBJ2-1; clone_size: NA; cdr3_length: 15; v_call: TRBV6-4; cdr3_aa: CASSDTSGGANEQFF
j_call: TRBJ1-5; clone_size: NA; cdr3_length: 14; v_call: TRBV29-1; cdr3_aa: CSVAGTGDGQPQHF
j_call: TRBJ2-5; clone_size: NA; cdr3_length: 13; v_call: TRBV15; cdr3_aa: CATSGSRRETQYF
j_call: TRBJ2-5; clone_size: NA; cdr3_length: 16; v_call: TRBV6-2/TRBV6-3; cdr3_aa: CASTSDDSLYQETQYF
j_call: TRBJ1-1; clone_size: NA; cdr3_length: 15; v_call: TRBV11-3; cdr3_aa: CASSLDNGGGTEAFF
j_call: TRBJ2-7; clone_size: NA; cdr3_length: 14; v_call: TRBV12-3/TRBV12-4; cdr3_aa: CASMRLGLEYEQYF
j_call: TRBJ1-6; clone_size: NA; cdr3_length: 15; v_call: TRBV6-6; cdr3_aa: CASSLADRGFSPLHF
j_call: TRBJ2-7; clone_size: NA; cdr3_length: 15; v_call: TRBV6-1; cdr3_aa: CASREGAGSSYEQYF
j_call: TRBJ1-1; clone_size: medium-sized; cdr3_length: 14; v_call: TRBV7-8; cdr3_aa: CASNPTGGNTEAFF
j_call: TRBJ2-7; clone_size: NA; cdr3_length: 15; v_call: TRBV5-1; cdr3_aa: CASSRGTSGTYEQYF
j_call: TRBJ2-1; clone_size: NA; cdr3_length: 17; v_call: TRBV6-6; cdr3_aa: CASSYTSPLAENNEQFF
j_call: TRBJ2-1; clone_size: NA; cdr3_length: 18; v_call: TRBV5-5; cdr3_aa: CASSLVSGGLVWLNEQFF
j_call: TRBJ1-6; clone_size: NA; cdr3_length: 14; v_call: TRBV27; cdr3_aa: CASRGSSYNSPLHF
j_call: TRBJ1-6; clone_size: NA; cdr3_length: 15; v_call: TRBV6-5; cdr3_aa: CASSYRVQNNSPLHF
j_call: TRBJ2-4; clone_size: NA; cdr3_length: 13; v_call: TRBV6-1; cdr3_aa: CASSEGDAVIQYF
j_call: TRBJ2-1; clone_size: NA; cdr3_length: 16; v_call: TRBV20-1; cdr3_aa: CSARDVSGTSFEEQFF
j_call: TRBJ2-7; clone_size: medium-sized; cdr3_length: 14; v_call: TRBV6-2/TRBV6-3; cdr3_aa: CASSYSTSAHEQYF
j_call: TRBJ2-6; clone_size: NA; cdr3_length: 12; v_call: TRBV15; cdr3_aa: CATSTDYNVLTF
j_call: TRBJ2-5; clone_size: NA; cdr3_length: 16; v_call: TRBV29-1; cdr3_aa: CSVEDPKDTLQETQYF
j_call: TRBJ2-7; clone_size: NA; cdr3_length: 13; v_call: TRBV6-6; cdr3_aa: CASSPSHGYEQYF
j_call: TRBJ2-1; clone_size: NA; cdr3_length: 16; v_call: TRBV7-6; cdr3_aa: CASSLGQGRSYNEQFF
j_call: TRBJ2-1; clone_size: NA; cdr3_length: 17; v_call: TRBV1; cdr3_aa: CTSSQDGTRPSYNEQFF
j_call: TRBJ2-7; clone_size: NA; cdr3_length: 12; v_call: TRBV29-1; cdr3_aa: CSVAARDYEQYF
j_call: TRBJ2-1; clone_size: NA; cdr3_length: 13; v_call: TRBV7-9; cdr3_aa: CASSSLDGNEQFF
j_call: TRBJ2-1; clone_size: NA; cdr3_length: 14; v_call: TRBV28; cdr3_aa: CASSSNGESDEQFF
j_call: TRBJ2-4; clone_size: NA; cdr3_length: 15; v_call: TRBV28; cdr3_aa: CASSFRGQTKNIQYF
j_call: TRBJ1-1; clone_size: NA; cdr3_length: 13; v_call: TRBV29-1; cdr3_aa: CSVDGGMNTEAFF
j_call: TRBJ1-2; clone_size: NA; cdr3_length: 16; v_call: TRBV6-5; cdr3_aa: CASSYSRQGVPYGYTF
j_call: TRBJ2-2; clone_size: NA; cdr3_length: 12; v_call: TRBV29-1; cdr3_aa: CSASTLTGELFF